These T cell receptor beta chains were read from a single sample in a study of post-analysis software for immune sequencing data. TCRdb itself ran the PCR reads through MiXCR, one entry per CDR3 protein. The data hold hundreds of thousands of distinct CDR3 sequences, with approximately 46% observed a single time. The material sequenced was blood. Receptor source: a girl under 18 with multiple sclerosis. Both conserved end residues are part of each CDR3. Fields, in order: V gene, CDR3 protein.

>TRBV12-3/TRBV12-4
CASSFFREGLNEQFF
>TRBV6-5
CASSLSAENIQYF
>TRBV25-1
CASNEFNGQGAYEQYF
>TRBV29-1
CSARMGSYEQYF
>TRBV4-1
CASTVGTSGESEQYF
>TRBV29-1
CSGCAGATDTQYF
>TRBV19
CASTRQGLAKNEQFF
>TRBV3-1
CASSQGSGLSTDTQYF
>TRBV25-1
CASERDPGGEQFF
>TRBV20-1
CSASSGRASETQYF
>TRBV7-9
CASRGGQGGIDEQYF
>TRBV12-3/TRBV12-4
CASSRALYGYTF
>TRBV20-1
CSARTSGRGVGEQFF
>TRBV24-1
CATSGSRNHTEAFF
>TRBV20-1
CSARASSGTDTQYF
>TRBV18
CASSPRDRSTDTQYF
>TRBV2
CASTASGRDNEQFF
>TRBV12-3/TRBV12-4
CASRLGTSGYEQYF
>TRBV12-3/TRBV12-4
CASSLSSGANVLTF
>TRBV6-5
CASSYSTSINEQFF
>TRBV5-1
CASSGDGRSTDTQYF
>TRBV3-1
CASSQQGSLAYNEQFF
>TRBV5-1
CASSLGKTGALAEAFF
>TRBV7-2
CASSLAQDSETQYF
>TRBV5-6
CASSPGYGETQYF
>TRBV5-1
CASSPLAEETQYF
>TRBV5-5
CASSLGPAGVSEQFF
>TRBV5-6
CASSFTGASGPREKLFF
>TRBV20-1
CSARGSSGLNEQFF
>TRBV7-2
CASSFRDRSIYGYTF
>TRBV9
CASSPRAGGFGQPQHF
>TRBV27
CASSSTSGANVLTF
>TRBV5-1
CASSPVGAISYEQYF
>TRBV6-1
CAGRATGVNTEAFF
>TRBV6-6
CASSYGDLPGEQYF
>TRBV20-1
CSARPRQGLTYEQYF